Following are 18 T cell receptor beta chains from one sample sequenced in a study of blood T cell repertoires in COVID-19. The data were produced by immunoSEQ multiplex PCR, yet TCRdb's version contains in-frame clones alone and is incomplete. The sample lists around 160,000 clones, about 87% seen once, with about 6% in the top ten. Specimen: peripheral blood. The receptors were sampled from a man of 80 years or more with acute or convalescent COVID-19.

The genes are TRBV30 and TRBJ2-1; D not resolved. The CDR3 extends over 15 amino acids. The V end lost 0 bases, the J end lost 1 base, and 10 bases lay between the germline ends. CDR1 and CDR2 (germline): GTSNPN, SVGIG (reference sequence). As DNA, the CDR3 is TGTGCCTGGAGTGTACGGTGCGGATCCTACAATGAGCAGTTCTTC. Translation: CAWSVRCGSYNEQFF.

The gene calls are TRBV28 and TRBJ2-2; 10 bases line up with TRBD1. Germline V gene data show CDR1 as MDHEN and CDR2 as SYDVKM. V gave up 6 bases and J gave up 0 bases; unmatched junction bases: 7. CDR3 length: 17 residues. CDR3 sequence: CASSRPGTGANTGELFF. Written as DNA, the CDR3 is TGTGCCAGCAGCCGACCCGGGACAGGGGCGAACACCGGGGAGCTGTTTTTT.

CDR3 amino acids: CASELGTANNYGYTF. The DNA for the CDR3 is TGTGCCAGCGAGTTGGGGACAGCTAATAACTATGGCTACACCTTC. The chain couples TRBV6-5 to TRBJ1-2; 7 positions match TRBD1. V dropped 8 bases and J dropped 1; count of bases not matched to a gene: 10. Germline CDR1 and CDR2: MNHEY and SVGAGI. This CDR3 is built from 15 residues.

The CDR3 nucleotides read TGTGCCAGCAGCTTAAGCGGGACAGGGTACAATGAGCAGTTCTTC. Translated, it gives CASSLSGTGYNEQFF. The chain employs TRBV7-9 and TRBJ2-1, with 9 bases identical to TRBD1. The J segment lost 4 bases and the V segment lost 2 bases, leaving 3 bases of the junction unmatched. The CDR3 is made up of 15 amino acids. Germline lookup yields CDR1 SEHNR and CDR2 FQNEAQ (reference sequence).

The chain employs TRBV2 and TRBJ1-5; the match to TRBD1 covers 8 bases. Trimming removed 4 bases from V and 5 bases from J; junction bases left unmatched: 7. CDR3 length equals 15 residues. CDR1 is SNHLY and CDR2 is FYNNEI in the germline V gene. CDR3 bases: TGTGCCAGCAGTGCAACGACAGGGGCCCATCAGCCCCAGCATTTT. It translates to CASSATTGAHQPQHF.

The V and J genes are TRBV18 and TRBJ1-5, with 7 bases aligning to TRBD1. Germline CDR1 KGHSH, CDR2 LQKENI. J was trimmed by 4 bases and V by 3 bases; bases with no gene match: 12. This CDR3 contains 17 residues. CDR3 sequence: CASSPGQNAGKNQPQHF. The CDR3 region has the DNA TGTGCCAGCTCACCGGGACAGAATGCCGGGAAGAATCAGCCCCAGCATTTT. The whole variable domain, filled in from reference TRBV18 and TRBJ1-5, reads NAGVMQNPRHLVRRRGQEARLRCSPMKGHSHVYWYRQLPEEGLKFMVYLQKENIIDESGMPKERFSAEFPKEGPSILRIQQVVRGDSAAYFCASSPGQNAGKNQPQHFGDGTRLSIL.

The chain has TRBV9 and TRBJ2-2; 11 positions agree with TRBD2. The CDR3 loop spans 17 amino acids. Trimming cost V 4 bases and J 6 bases; bases outside gene matches: 11. From germline, CDR1 is SGDLS and CDR2 YYNGEE. The CDR3 region has the DNA TGTGCCAGCAGCTATTCGGTAGCGGGGGGGCTGGCCGGGGAGCTGTTTTTT. Its protein product is CASSYSVAGGLAGELFF.

The V call is TRBV2, the J call TRBJ2-5; 8 bases match TRBD1. This CDR3 is 15 amino acids long. The V gene end was trimmed by 3 bases and the J gene end by 5 bases; junction bases not matched to a gene: 8. Germline CDR1 and CDR2: SNHLY and FYNNEI. The CDR3 loop reads CASSDGAGGDETQYF. The CDR3 DNA sequence: TGTGCCAGCAGTGATGGGGCAGGGGGCGACGAGACCCAGTACTTC.

The chain joins TRBV5-8 to TRBJ1-4; D is undetermined. The germline V gene has CDR1 SGHTS and CDR2 YDEGEE. V was shortened by 6 bases and J by 4 bases, with 19 bases between the two germline ends. This CDR3 is built from 16 residues. CDR3 region: CASTDPGWSYNEKLFF. CDR3 DNA: TGTGCCAGCACCGACCCGGGTTGGTCCTATAATGAAAAACTGTTTTTT.

Only a few counts were recorded for this clone. The V gene is TRBV28, the J gene TRBJ1-2, with D possibly matching TRBD1 (5 bases). This CDR3 comprises 14 residues. V lost 6 bases and J 1 base, leaving 12 bases between the germline ends. Germline-derived CDR1 and CDR2 are MDHEN and SYDVKM. CDR3 in DNA: TGTGCCAGCAGCATGGGACTGCTTAACTATGGCTACACCTTC. It codes for CASSMGLLNYGYTF.

The gene calls are TRBV19 and TRBJ2-5; D unclear. Germline V lookup: CDR1 LNHDA, CDR2 SQIVND (reference sequence). CDR3 size: 15 residues. Deletions cut 10 bases from V and 2 bases from J, with 20 bases between. CDR3 in amino acids: CAIKARHVGQETQYF. For the CDR3, the DNA is TGTGCCATCAAGGCCCGACACGTCGGACAAGAGACCCAGTACTTC.

This chain uses TRBV7-8 with TRBJ2-7; 15 bases are a match to TRBD2. V gave up 5 bases and J gave up 2 bases; unmatched junction bases: 7. Germline V gene sequence: CDR1 SGHVS, CDR2 FQNEAQ. The CDR3 sequence is 17 residues long. CDR3 sequence reads: CASSRGLAGGLTYEQYF. The CDR3, as DNA: TGTGCCAGCAGCAGGGGACTAGCGGGGGGACTGACCTACGAGCAGTACTTC.

The sample holds a few counts of this clone. The chain recombines TRBV15 with TRBJ2-1; D is perhaps TRBD2 (6 bases). Germline V lookup: CDR1 LNHNV, CDR2 YYDKDF (reference sequence). There are 14 residues in the CDR3. Trimming shortened V by 2 bases and J by 9 bases, and 14 bases separated the two germline ends. The chain's CDR3 is CATSRLSSEGEQFF. The DNA of the CDR3 is TGTGCCACCAGCAGATTGTCTAGCGAGGGTGAGCAGTTCTTC.

The chain joins TRBV3-1 (or the pseudogene TRBV3-2) to TRBJ2-5; TRBD2 aligns across 12 bases. CDR1 and CDR2 from the germline V gene are LGHDT and YNNKEL (reference sequence). This CDR3 has 17 residues. V was clipped by 5 bases and J by 5 bases; unmatched bases: 12. Here the CDR3 reads CASSYRTSGTAGETQYF. CDR3 sequence (DNA): TGTGCCAGCAGCTACCGGACTAGCGGGACGGCGGGGGAGACCCAGTACTTC.

This chain joins TRBV11-3 and TRBJ2-3; D remains ambiguous. The CDR3 consists of 14 residues. The V end was cut by 0 bases, the J end by 6 bases, with 10 bases between. Germline assignment: CDR1 SGHNT and CDR2 YENEEA. The CDR3 here is CASSLDHAWDTQYF. CDR3 nucleotides: TGTGCCAGCAGCTTAGATCACGCGTGGGATACGCAGTATTTT.

V gene TRBV24-1 combines with J gene TRBJ2-1; D unclear. The CDR3 is 13 amino acids. The germline V and J ends were trimmed by 6 bases and 4 bases, with 9 bases remaining between them. Germline values: CDR1 KGHDR, CDR2 SFDVKD. The CDR3 bases are TGTGCCACCAGTCCAAACGGGTACAATGAGCAGTTCTTC. Translated: CATSPNGYNEQFF.

The CDR3 is CASRTSTQAAAEQFF. The CDR3 nucleotides are TGTGCCAGCAGAACCTCGACTCAAGCGGCGGCTGAGCAGTTCTTC. The chain recombines TRBV6-5 with TRBJ2-1, with a weak D call TRBD2 (5 bases). Germline V gene lookup returns CDR1 MNHEY and CDR2 SVGAGI. This CDR3 is built from 15 residues. V gave up 6 bases and J gave up 9 bases, with 21 bases separating them.

The rearrangement joins TRBV19 to TRBJ1-5, with D perhaps TRBD1 (6 bases). Germline CDR1 and CDR2: LNHDA and SQIVND (reference sequence). This CDR3 has 15 residues. The ends were cut back, 1 base at V and 4 bases at J, with 11 bases in the middle. CDR3 DNA: TGTGCCAGTAGTATAGGCACAGGGCTTAATCAGCCCCAGCATTTT. Protein sequence: CASSIGTGLNQPQHF.